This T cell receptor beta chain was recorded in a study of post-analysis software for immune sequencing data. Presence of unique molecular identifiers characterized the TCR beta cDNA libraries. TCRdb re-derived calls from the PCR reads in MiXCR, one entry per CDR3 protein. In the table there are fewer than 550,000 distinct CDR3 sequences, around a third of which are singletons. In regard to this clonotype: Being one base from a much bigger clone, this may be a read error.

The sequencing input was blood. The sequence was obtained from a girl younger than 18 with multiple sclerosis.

CDR3 region: CSGEAIAKNIQYF. Written as DNA, the CDR3 is TGCAGCGGTGAGGCAATAGCCAAAAACATTCAGTACTTC. V usage is TRBV29-1 and J usage is TRBJ2-4, with unresolved D. With 7 bases removed from V and 0 bases from J, the gap between germline ends came to 10 bases. This CDR3 is built from 13 residues. Germline CDR1 is SQVTM and CDR2 is ANQGSEA.